This T cell receptor (beta chain) is drawn from a study of siplizumab effects on memory and regulatory T cells. This CDR3 contains 15 residues. In germline, CDR1 is SSHAT, CDR2 FNYEAQ (reference sequence). Comments on this clone: The junction does not match germline at one end; this may be a read error.

Method: immunoSEQ multiplex PCR; TCRdb's copy keeps in-frame clones and lacks some. In the table there are approximately 65,000 clones, less than 90% of which are singletons. The sequenced sample consisted of memory CD4+ T cells sorted from blood. The V call is TRBV7-7, the J call TRBJ2-3, with TRBD2 matching 7 bases. The source of this sequence is a human donor in good health. In DNA, the CDR3 is TGTGCTAGCAGCCGGGGGGACCTGAGCACAGATACGCAGTATTTT. It specifies CASSRGDLSTDTQYF.